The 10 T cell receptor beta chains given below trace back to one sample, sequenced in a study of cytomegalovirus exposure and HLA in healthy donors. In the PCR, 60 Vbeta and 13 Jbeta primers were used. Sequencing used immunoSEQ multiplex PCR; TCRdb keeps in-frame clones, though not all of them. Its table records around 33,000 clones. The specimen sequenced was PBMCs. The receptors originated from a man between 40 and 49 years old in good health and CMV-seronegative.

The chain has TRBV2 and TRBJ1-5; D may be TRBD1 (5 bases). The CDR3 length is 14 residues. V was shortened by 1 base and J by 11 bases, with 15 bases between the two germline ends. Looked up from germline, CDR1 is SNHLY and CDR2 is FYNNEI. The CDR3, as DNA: TGTGCCAGCAGTGAAGGGGAACGTGGGGCGACCCAGCATTTT. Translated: CASSEGERGATQHF.

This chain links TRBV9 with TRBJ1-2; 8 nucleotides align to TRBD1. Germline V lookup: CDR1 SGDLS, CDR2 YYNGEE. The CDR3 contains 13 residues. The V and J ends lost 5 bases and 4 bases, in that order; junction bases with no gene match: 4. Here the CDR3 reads CASRQGAGYGYTF. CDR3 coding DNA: TGTGCCAGCAGGCAGGGGGCAGGCTATGGCTACACCTTC. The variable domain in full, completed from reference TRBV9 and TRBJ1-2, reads DSGVTQTPKHLITATGQRVTLRCSPRSGDLSVYWYQQSLDQGLQFLIQYYNGEERAKGNILERFSAQQFPDLHSELNLSSLELGDSALYFCASRQGAGYGYTFGSGTRLTVV.

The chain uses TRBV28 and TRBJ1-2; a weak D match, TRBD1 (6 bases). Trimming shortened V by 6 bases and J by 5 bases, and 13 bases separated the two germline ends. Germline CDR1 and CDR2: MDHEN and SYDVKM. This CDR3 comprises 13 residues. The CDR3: CASRVGQPYGYTF. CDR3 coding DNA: TGTGCCAGCAGGGTCGGACAGCCTTATGGCTACACCTTC.

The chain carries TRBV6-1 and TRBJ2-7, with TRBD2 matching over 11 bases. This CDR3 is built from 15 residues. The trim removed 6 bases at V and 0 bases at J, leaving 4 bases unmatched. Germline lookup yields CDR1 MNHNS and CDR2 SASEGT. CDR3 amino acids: CASRGGTSGSYEQYF. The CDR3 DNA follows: TGTGCCAGCAGGGGGGGGACTAGCGGCTCCTACGAGCAGTACTTC.

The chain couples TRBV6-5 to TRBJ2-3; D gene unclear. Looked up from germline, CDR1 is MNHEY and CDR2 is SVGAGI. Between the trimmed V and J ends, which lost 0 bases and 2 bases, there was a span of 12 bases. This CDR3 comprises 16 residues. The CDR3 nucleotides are TGTGCCAGCAGTTACTCCCAAAGAACACACACAGATACGCAGTATTTT. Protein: CASSYSQRTHTDTQYF.

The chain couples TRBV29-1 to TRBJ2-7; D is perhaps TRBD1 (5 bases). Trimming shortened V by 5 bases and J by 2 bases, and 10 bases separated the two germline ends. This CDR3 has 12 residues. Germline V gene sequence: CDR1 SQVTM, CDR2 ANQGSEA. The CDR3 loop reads CSVLTGAYEQYF. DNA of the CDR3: TGCAGCGTTCTTACAGGAGCCTACGAGCAGTACTTC.

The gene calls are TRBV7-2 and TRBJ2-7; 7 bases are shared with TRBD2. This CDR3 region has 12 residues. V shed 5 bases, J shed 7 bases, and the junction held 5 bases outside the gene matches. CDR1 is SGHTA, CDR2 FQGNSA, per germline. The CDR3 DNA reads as TGTGCCAGCAGCCCGGGACTACCAGAGCAGTACTTC. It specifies CASSPGLPEQYF.

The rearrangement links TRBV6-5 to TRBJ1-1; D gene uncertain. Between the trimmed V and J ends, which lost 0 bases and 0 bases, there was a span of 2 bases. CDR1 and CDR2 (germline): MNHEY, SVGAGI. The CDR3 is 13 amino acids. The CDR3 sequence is CASSYSMNTEAFF. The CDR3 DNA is TGTGCCAGCAGTTACTCCATGAACACTGAAGCTTTCTTT.

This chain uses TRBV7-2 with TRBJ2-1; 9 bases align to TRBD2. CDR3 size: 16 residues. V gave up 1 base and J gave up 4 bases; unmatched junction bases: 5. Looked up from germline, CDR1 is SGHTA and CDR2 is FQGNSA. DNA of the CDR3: TGTGCCAGCAGCTTAGGGTTGACTAGCGGATACAATGAGCAGTTCTTC. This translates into CASSLGLTSGYNEQFF.

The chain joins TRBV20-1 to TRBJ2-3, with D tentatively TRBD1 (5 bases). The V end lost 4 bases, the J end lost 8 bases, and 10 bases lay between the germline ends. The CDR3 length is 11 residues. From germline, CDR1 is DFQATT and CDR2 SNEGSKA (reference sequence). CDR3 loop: CSAKGRPTQYF. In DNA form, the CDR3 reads TGCAGTGCTAAGGGGCGGCCTACGCAGTATTTT.